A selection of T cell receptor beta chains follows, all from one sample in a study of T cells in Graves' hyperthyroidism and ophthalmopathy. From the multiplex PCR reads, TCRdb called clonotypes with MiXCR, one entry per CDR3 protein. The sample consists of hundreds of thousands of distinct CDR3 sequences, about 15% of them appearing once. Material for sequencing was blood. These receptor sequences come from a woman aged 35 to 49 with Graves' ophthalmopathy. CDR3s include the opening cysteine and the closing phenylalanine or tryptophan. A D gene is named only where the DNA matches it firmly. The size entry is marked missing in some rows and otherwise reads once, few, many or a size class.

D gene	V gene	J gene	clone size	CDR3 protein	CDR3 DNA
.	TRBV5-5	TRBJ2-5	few	CASSLLLGDQETQYF	TGTGCCAGCAGCTTGTTATTAGGGGACCAAGAGACCCAGTACTTC
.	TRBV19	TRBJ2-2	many	CASSPVTQGRIGELFF	TGTGCCAGTAGCCCCGTGACACAGGGACGGATCGGGGAGCTGTTTTTT
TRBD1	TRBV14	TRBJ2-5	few	CASSPAPGQKETQYF	TGTGCCAGCAGCCCAGCCCCGGGACAGAAAGAGACCCAGTACTTC
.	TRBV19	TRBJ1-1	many	CASSIEVGGNEAFF	TGTGCCAGTAGTATTGAGGTTGGGGGGAACGAAGCTTTCTTT
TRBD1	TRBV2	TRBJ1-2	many	CASSKTGEGGCTF	TGTGCCAGCAGTAAAACAGGGGAAGGAGGCTGCACCTTC
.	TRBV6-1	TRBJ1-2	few	CASSEIVFYGYTF	TGTGCCAGCAGTGAAATCGTATTCTATGGCTACACCTTC
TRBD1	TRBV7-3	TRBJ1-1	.	CASSDTHGTASEAFF	TGTGCCAGCAGTGACACTCACGGGACAGCATCTGAAGCTTTCTTT
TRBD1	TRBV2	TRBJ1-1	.	CASSETAMGGGGKAFF	TGTGCCAGCAGTGAAACGGCGATGGGAGGGGGCGGTAAGGCTTTCTTT
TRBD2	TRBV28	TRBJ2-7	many	CASLASGRRDPYEQYF	TGTGCCAGCTTAGCTAGCGGGAGAAGAGACCCCTACGAGCAGTACTTC
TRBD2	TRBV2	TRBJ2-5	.	CASSGTRHTGDQETQYF	TGTGCCAGCAGTGGGACTAGACATACGGGCGATCAAGAGACCCAGTACTTC
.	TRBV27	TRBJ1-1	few	CASSFRRLNTEAFF	TGTGCCAGCAGTTTTAGGCGGCTGAACACTGAAGCTTTCTTT
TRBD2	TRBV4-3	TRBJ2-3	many	CASSQDSAGGNTQYF	TGCGCCAGCAGCCAAGACTCGGCGGGAGGAAATACGCAGTATTTT
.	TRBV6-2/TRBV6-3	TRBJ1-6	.	CASSYWDGPGEALHF	TGTGCCAGCAGTTACTGGGACGGGCCAGGTGAGGCCCTCCACTTT
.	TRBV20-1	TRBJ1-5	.	CSANGHLDQPQHF	TGCAGTGCTAACGGACACCTAGATCAGCCCCAGCATTTT
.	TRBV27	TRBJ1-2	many	CASSKAFLGYGYTF	TGTGCCAGCAGTAAGGCATTCTTGGGCTATGGCTACACCTTC
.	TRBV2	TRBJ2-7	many	CASKGDRSYEQYF	TGTGCCAGCAAGGGGGACCGCTCCTACGAGCAGTACTTC
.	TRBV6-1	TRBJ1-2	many	CASGGLRGYTF	TGTGCCAGCGGGGGTCTACGGGGCTACACCTTC
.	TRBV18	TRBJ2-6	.	CASSPLGGPGANVLTF	TGTGCCAGCTCACCATTGGGGGGGCCTGGGGCCAACGTCCTGACTTTC
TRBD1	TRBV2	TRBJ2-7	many	CASRATGFSYEQYF	TGTGCCAGCAGAGCGACAGGGTTTTCCTACGAGCAGTACTTC
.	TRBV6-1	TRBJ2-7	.	CASRGLVDRSYEQYF	TGTGCCAGCAGAGGGTTGGTAGACCGTTCCTACGAGCAGTACTTC
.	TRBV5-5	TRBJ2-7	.	CASALHNRDYEQYF	TGTGCCAGCGCCCTACATAACAGGGACTACGAGCAGTACTTC
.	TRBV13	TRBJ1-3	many	CASSFVRDTGTSGNTIYF	TGTGCCAGCAGCTTTGTTCGAGACACCGGTACCTCTGGAAACACCATATATTTT